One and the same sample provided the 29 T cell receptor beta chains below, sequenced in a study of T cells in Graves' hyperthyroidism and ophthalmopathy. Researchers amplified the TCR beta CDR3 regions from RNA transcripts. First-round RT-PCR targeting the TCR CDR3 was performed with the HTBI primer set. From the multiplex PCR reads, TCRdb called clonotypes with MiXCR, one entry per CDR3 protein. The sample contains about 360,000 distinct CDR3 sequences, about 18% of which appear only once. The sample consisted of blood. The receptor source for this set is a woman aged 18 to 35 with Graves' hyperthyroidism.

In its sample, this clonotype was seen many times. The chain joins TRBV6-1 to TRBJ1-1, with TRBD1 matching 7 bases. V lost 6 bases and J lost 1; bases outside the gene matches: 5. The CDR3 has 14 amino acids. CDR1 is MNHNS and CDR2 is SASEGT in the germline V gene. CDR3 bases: TGTGCCAGCAGACGCCAGGGGGGGAACACTGAAGCTTTCTTT. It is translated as CASRRQGGNTEAFF.

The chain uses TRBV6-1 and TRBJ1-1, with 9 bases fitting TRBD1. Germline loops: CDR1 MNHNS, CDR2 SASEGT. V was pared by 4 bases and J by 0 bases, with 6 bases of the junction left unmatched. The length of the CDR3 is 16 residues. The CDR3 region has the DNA TGTGCCAGCAGTGGCCGGGACAGGGTTCTGAACACTGAAGCTTTCTTT. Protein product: CASSGRDRVLNTEAFF.

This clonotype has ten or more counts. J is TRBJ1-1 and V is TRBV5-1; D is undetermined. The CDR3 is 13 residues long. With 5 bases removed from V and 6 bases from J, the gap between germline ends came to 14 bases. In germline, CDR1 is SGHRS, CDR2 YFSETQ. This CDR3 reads CASRGGKGAEAFF. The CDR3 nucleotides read TGCGCCAGCAGGGGCGGAAAAGGCGCTGAAGCTTTCTTT.

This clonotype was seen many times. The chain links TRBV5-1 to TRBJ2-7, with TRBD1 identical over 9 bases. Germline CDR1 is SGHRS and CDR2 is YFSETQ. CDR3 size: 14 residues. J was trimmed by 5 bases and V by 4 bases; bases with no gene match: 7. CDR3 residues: CASSPDRGRNEQYF. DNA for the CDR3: TGCGCCAGCAGCCCGGACAGGGGAAGGAACGAGCAGTACTTC.

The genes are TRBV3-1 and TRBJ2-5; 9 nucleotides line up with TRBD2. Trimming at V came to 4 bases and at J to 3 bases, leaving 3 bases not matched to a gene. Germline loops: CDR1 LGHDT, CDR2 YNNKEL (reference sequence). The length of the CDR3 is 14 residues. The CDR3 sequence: CASSLAGAKETQYF. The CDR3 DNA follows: TGTGCCAGCAGCCTAGCGGGGGCTAAAGAGACCCAGTACTTC.

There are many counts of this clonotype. The CDR3 loop is CASSSGITANTEAFF. For the CDR3, the DNA is TGCGCCAGCAGCTCGGGGATTACTGCGAACACTGAAGCTTTCTTT. The chain carries TRBV5-1 and TRBJ1-1; D unclear. Germline lookup yields CDR1 SGHRS and CDR2 YFSETQ. This CDR3 is 15 amino acids long. Trimming stripped 3 bases from V and 1 base from J, with 13 bases between.

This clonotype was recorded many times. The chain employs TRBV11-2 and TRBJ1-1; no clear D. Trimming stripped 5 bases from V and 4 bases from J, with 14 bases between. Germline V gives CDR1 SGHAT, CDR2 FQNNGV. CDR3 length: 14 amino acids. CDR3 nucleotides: TGTGCCAGCAGCGCCCGGACGGTTGGCACTGAAGCTTTCTTT. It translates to CASSARTVGTEAFF.

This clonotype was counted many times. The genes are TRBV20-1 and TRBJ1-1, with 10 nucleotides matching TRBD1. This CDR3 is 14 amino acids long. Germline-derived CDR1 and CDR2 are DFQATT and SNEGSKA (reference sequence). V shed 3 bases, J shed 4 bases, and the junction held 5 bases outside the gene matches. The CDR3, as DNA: TGCAGTGCTAGGGCCGGGACAGGGGTCACTGAAGCTTTCTTT. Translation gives CSARAGTGVTEAFF.

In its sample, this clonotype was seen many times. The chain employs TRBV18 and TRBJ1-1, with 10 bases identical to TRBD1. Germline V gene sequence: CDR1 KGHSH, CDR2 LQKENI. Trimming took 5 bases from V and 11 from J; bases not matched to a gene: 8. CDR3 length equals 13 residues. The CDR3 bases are TGTGCCAGCTCAAAGACAGGGGGCTACGCGGCTTTCTTT. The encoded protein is CASSKTGGYAAFF.

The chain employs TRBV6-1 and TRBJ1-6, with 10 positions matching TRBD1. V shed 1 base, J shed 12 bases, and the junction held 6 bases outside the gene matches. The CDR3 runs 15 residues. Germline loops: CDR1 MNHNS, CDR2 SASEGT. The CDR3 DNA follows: TGTGCCAGCAGTGAAGGGACAGGGGGGGCTGGACCCCTCCACTTT. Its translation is CASSEGTGGAGPLHF.

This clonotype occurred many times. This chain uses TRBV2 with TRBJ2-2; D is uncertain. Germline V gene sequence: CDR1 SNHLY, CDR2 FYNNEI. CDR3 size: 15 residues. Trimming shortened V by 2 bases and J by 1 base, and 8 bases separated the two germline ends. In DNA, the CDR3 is TGTGCCAGCAGTGAATTAGTCAAGAACACCGGGGAGCTGTTTTTT. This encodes CASSELVKNTGELFF.

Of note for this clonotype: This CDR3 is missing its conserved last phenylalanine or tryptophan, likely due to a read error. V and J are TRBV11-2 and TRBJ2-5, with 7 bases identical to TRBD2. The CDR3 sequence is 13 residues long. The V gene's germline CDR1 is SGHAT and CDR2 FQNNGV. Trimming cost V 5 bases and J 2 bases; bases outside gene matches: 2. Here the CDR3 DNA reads TGTGCCAGCAGCGGGGGACTACAAGAGACCCAGTACGTC. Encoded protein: CASSGGLQETQYV.

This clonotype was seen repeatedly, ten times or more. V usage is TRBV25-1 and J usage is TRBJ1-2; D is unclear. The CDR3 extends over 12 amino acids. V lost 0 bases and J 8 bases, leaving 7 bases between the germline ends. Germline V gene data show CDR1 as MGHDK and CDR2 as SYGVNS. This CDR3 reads CASSEYPIGYTF. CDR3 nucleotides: TGTGCCAGCAGTGAATATCCTATAGGCTACACCTTC.

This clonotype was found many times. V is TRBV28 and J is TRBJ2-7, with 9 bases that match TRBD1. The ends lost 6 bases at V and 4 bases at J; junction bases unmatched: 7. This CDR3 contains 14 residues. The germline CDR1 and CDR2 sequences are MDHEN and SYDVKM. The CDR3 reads CASSETGGLYEQYF. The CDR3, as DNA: TGTGCCAGCAGCGAGACAGGGGGACTATACGAGCAGTACTTC.

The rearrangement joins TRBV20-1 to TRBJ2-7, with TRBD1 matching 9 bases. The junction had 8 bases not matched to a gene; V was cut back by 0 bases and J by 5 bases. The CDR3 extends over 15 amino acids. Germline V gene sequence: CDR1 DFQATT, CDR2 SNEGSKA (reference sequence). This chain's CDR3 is CSARDNGQGQDEQYF. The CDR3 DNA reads TGCAGTGCTAGAGACAATGGACAGGGGCAGGACGAGCAGTACTTC.

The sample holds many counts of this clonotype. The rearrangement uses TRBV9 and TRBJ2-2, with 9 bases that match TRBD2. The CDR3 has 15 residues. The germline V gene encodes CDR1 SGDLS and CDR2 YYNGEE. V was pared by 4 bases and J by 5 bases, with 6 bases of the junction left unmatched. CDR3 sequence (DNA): TGTGCCAGCAGCCCCCGGCTAGCGGGAACCGGGGAGCTGTTTTTT. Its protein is CASSPRLAGTGELFF. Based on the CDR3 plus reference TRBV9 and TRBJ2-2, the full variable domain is DSGVTQTPKHLITATGQRVTLRCSPRSGDLSVYWYQQSLDQGLQFLIQYYNGEERAKGNILERFSAQQFPDLHSELNLSSLELGDSALYFCASSPRLAGTGELFFGEGSRLTVL.

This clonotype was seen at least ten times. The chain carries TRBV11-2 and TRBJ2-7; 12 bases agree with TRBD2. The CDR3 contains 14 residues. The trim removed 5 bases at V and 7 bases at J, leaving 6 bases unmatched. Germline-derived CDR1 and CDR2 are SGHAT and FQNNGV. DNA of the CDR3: TGTGCCAGCAGCAGAGGACTAGCGGGGCGGGAGCAGTACTTC. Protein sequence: CASSRGLAGREQYF. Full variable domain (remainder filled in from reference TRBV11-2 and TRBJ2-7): EAGVAQSPRYKIIEKRQSVAFWCNPISGHATLYWYQQILGQGPKLLIQFQNNGVVDDSQLPKDRFSAERLKGVDSTLKIQPAKLEDSAVYLCASSRGLAGREQYFGPGTRLTVT.

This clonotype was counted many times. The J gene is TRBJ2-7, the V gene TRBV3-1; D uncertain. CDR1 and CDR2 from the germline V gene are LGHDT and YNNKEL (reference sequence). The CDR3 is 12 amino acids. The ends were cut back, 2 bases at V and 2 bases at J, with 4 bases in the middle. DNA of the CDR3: TGTGCCAGCAGCCAATGGCCCTACGAGCAGTACTTC. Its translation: CASSQWPYEQYF.

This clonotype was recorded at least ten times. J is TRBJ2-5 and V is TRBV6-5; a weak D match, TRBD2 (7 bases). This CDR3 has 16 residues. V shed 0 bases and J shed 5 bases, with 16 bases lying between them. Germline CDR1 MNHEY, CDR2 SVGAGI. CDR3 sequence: CASSYSWGGAGETQYF. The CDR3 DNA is TGTGCCAGCAGTTACTCGTGGGGGGGGGCAGGGGAGACCCAGTACTTC.

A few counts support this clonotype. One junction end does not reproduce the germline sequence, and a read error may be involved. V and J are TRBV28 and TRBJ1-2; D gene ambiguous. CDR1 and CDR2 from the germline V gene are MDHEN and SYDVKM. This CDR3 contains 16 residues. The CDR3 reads CASSFGTGATAYGYTF. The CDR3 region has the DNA TGTGCCAGCAGTTTTGGCACCGGAGCGACTGCCTATGGTTACACCTTC.

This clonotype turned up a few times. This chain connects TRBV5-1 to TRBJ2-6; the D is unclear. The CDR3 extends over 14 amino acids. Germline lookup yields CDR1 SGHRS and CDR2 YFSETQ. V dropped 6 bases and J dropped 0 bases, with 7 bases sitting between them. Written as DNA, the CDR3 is TGCGCCAGCAAAGGGTACTCTGGGGCCAACGTCCTGACTTTC. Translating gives CASKGYSGANVLTF.

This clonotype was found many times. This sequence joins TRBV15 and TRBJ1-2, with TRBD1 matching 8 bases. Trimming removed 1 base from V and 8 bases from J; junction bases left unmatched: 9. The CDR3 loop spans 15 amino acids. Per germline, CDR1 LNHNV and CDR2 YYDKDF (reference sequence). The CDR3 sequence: CATSRGIDRGGGYTF. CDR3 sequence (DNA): TGTGCCACCAGCAGAGGAATCGACAGGGGCGGAGGCTACACCTTC.

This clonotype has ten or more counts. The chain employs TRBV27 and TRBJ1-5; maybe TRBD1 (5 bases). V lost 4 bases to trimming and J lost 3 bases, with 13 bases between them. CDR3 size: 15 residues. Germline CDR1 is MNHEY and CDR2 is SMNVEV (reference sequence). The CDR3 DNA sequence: TGTGCCAGCAGTTCCACGACAGAATACAATCAGCCCCAGCATTTT. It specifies CASSSTTEYNQPQHF.

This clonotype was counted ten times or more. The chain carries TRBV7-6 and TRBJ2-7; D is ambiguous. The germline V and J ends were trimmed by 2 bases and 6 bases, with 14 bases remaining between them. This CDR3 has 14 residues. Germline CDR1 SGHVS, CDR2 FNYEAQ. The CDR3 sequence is CASSLRTSFLEQYF. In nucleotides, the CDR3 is TGTGCCAGCAGCTTAAGGACCTCATTTCTCGAGCAGTACTTC.

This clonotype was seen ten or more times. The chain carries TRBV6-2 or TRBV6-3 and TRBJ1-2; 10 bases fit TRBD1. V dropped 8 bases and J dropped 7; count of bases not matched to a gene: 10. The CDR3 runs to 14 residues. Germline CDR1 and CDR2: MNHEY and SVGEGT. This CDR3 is CASQLTGGLIGYTF. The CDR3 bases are TGTGCCAGCCAACTGACAGGGGGCCTGATTGGCTACACCTTC.

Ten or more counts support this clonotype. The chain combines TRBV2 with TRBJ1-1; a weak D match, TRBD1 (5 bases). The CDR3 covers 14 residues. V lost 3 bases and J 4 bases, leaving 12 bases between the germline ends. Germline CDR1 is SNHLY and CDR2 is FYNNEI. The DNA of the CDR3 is TGTGCCAGCAGTGAGGCACAGGTGGGCACTGAAGCTTTCTTT. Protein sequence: CASSEAQVGTEAFF.

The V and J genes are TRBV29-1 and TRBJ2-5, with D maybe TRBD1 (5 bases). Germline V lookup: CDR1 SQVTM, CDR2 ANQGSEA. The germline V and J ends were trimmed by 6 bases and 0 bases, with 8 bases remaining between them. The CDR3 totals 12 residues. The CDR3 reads CSVVRDQETQYF. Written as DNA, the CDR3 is TGCAGCGTAGTCAGGGACCAAGAGACCCAGTACTTC.

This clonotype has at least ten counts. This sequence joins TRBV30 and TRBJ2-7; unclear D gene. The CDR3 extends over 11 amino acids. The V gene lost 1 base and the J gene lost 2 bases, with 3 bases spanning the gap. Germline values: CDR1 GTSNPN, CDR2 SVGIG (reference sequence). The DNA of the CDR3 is TGTGCCTGGAGTGCAGCCTACGAGCAGTACTTC. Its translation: CAWSAAYEQYF.

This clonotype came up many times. The CDR3 protein is CASTQDRTMGYTF. The CDR3 bases are TGTGCCAGCACCCAGGACAGGACGATGGGCTACACCTTC. The chain uses TRBV6-1 and TRBJ1-2, with 7 bases that match TRBD1. This CDR3 contains 13 residues. The germline gives CDR1 MNHNS, CDR2 SASEGT. The ends lost 7 bases at V and 8 bases at J; junction bases unmatched: 10.